This T cell receptor beta chain emerged from a study of T cell repertoires in cytomegalovirus infection (dated by TCRdb to 2018 to 2020). Describing the broader study: Alongside well-studied HLA-B-restricted epitopes, the peptide stimulations were aimed at recently identified HLA-C-restricted CMV epitopes, whose presentation resists viral immunomodulation. Because public TCR beta signatures pointed to carriage of CMV infection together with the matching HLA type, the HLA type of each donor mattered for the analysis. The full study reports these points: The ex vivo response was dominated by HLA-C-restricted CMV-specific TCR beta clonotypes, which also provided the single most frequent clonotype in two of eight donors. In both this cohort and an independent roughly 400-donor cohort, the cumulative frequency of public TCR beta family members distinguished carriers of CMV infection plus the relevant HLA type.

Sequencer: Illumina HiSeq 1500. The public reads were reanalyzed by TCRdb: fastp trimming at Q25, MiXCR alignment, in-frame beta chains only. Identical CDR3 proteins give one entry, which carries the most common genes and DNA. The sample includes 200,000 to 250,000 distinct CDR3 sequences, with 35% to 40% observed a single time. The ten largest clonotypes hold about 60% of the sample. The sample's treatment or condition label, decoded: in vitro stimulation with specific CMV peptide epitopes to enrich CMV-specific T cells. Sequences MNHNS (CDR1) and SASEGT (CDR2) are obtained from the germline V gene. Including cysteine and phenylalanine, the CDR3 has 18 amino acids. The sequence is cut down to CDR3 DNA, 54 bases in frame from base 1. Trimmed from V: 2 bases; trimmed from J: 0 bases; junction bases lacking a gene match: 2. On this clonotype itself: Its antigen remains unidentified. It has no much larger one-base neighbor in the sample; base qualities were not kept.

Recombination joined TRBV6-1 with TRBJ2-2, with TRBD2 matching 14 junction bases. The material sequenced was CD8+ T cells from cultured PBMCs, taken from culture after CMV antigen stimulation. This clonotype was obtained from a human donor in good health (CMV status not recorded). Some clones in this sample may be carry-over from other donors' samples. CDR3 sequence: CASSERLAGGTNTGELFF. The base sequence is TGTGCCAGCAGTGAACGACTAGCGGGGGGGACGAACACCGGGGAGCTGTTTTTT.